One T cell receptor beta chain is described in this entry. This record belongs to a study of blood T cell repertoires in COVID-19. The repertoire was sequenced with immunoSEQ multiplex PCR; TCRdb's copy has only in-frame clones and lacks some. Found here are about 200,000 clones, roughly 85% of them singletons; the top ten hold roughly 4.8%. V shed 3 bases, J shed 0 bases, and the junction held 6 bases outside the gene matches. This CDR3 has 18 amino acids. Per germline, CDR1 SGHDT and CDR2 YYEEEE. Recruitment covered fewer than 25 US areas and drew participants whose ages spanned about 18 to 100 years.

The sample taken for sequencing was PBMCs or T cells enriched from blood (not recorded which). The rearrangement joins TRBV5-6 to TRBJ2-1; 13 bases are shared with TRBD2. The receptor's source is a woman between 50 and 59 years old who had been exposed to COVID-19. The CDR3 DNA is TGTGCCAGCAGCTCGGGACTAGCGGGGCGGGGCTCCTACAATGAGCAGTTCTTC. Translating it yields CASSSGLAGRGSYNEQFF.